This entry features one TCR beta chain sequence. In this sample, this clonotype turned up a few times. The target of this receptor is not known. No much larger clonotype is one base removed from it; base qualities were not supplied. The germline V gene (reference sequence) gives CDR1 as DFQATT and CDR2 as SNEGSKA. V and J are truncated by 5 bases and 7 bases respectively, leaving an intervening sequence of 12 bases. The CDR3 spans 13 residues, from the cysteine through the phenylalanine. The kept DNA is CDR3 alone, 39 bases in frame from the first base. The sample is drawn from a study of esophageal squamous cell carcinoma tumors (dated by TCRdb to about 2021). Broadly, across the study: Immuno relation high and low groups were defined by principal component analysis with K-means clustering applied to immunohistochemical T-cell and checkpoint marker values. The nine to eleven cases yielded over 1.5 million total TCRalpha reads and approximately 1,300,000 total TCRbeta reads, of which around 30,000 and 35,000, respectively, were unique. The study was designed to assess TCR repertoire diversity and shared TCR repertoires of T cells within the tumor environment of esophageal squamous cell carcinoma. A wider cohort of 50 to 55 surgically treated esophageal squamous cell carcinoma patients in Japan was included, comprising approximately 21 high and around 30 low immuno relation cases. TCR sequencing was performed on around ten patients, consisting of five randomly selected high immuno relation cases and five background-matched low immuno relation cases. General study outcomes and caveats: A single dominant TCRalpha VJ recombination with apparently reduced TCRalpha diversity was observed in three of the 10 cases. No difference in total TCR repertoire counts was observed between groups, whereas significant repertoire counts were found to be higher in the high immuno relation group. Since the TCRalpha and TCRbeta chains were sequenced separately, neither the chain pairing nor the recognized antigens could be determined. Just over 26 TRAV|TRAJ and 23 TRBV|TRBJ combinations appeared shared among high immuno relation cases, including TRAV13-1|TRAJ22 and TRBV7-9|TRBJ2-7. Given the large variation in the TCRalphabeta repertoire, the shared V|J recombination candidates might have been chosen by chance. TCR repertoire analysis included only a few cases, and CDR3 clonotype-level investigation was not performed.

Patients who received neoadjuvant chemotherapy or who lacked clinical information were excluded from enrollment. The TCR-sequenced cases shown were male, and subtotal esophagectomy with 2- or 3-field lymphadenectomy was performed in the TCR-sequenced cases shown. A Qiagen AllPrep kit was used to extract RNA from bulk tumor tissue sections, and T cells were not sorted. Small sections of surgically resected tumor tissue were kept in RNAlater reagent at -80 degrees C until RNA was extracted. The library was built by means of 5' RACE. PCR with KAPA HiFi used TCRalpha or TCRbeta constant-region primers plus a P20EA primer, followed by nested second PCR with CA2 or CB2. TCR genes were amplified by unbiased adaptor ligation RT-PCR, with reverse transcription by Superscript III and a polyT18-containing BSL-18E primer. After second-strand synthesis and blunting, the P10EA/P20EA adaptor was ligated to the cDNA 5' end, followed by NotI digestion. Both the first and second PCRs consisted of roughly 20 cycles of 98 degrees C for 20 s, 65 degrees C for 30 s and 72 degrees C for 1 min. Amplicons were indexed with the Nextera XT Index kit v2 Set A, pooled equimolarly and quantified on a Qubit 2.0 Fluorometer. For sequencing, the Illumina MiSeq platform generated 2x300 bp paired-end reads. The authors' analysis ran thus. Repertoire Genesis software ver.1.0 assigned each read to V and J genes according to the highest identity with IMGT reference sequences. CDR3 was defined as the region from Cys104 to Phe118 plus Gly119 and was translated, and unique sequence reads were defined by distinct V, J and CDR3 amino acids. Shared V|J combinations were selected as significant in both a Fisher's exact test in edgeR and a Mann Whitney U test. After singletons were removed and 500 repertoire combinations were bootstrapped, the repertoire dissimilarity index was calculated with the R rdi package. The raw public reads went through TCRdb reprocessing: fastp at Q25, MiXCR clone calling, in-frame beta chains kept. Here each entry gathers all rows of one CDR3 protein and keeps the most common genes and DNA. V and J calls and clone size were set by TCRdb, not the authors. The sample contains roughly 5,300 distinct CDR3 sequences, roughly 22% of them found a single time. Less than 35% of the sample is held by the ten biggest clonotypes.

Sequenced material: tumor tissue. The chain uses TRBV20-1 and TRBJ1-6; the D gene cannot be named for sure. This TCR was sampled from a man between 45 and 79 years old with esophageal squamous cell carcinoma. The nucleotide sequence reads TGCAGTGCTCCATCGCTGACCAATTCACCCCTCCACTTT. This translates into CSAPSLTNSPLHF.